This T cell receptor beta chain came from a study of T cells in Graves' hyperthyroidism and ophthalmopathy. There are many counts of this clonotype. The CDR3 is 14 amino acids. Germline V gene data show CDR1 as SGHDN and CDR2 as FVKESK. The V end was cut by 2 bases, the J end by 4 bases, with 12 bases between. The source material, RNA transcripts, was used to amplify TCR beta CDR3 regions. During a first-round RT-PCR of the TCR CDR3, the HTBI primer set was used. TCRdb re-analysed the multiplex PCR reads in MiXCR, keeping a single row per CDR3 protein. Of about 510,000 distinct CDR3 sequences listed, roughly 45% are singletons.

The V gene is TRBV14, the J gene TRBJ2-7; the D gene is possibly TRBD1 (5 bases). The receptor comes from an adult woman with Graves' disease, either hyperthyroidism or ophthalmopathy (not recorded which). Sequences were obtained from peripheral blood or thyroid tissue (not recorded which). CDR3 bases: TGTGCCAGCAGCCAACACTTGGGGCCTTACGAGCAGTACTTC. Amino acid sequence: CASSQHLGPYEQYF. Drawing the rest from reference TRBV14 and TRBJ2-7, the complete variable domain is EAGVTQFPSHSVIEKGQTVTLRCDPISGHDNLYWYRRVMGKEIKFLLHFVKESKQDESGMPNNRFLAERTGGTYSTLKVQPAELEDSGVYFCASSQHLGPYEQYFGPGTRLTVT.